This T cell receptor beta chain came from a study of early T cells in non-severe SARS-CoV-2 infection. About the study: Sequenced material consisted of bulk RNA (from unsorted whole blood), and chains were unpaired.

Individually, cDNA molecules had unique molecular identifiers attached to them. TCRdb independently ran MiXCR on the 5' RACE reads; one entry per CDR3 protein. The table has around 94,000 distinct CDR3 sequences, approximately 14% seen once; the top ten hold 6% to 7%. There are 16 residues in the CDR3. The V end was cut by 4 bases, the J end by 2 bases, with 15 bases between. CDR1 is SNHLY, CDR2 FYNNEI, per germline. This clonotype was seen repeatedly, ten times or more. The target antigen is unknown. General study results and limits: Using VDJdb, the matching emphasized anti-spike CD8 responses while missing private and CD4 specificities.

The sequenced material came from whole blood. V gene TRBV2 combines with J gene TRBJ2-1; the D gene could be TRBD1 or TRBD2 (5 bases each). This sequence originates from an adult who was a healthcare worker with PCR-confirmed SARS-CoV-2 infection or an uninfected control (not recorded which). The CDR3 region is CASSGGGTRPYNEQFF. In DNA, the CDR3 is TGTGCCAGCAGTGGGGGTGGGACCCGACCCTACAATGAGCAGTTCTTC. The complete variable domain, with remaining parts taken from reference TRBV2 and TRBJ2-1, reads EPEVTQTPSHQVTQMGQEVILRCVPISNHLYFYWYRQILGQKVEFLVSFYNNEISEKSEIFDDQFSVERPDGSNFTLKIRSTKLEDSAMYFCASSGGGTRPYNEQFFGPGTRLTVL.